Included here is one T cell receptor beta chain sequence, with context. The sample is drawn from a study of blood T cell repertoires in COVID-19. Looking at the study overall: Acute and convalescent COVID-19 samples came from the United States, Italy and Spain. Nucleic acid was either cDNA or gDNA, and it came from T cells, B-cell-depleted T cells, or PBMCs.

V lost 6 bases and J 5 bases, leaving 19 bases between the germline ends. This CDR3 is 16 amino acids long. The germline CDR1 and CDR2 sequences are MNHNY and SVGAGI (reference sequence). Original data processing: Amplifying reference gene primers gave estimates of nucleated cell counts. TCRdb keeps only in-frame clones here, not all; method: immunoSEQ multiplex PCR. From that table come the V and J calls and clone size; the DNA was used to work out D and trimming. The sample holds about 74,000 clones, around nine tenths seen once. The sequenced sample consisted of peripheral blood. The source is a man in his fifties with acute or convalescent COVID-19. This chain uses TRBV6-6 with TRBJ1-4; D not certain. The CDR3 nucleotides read TGTGCCAGCAGCTCCTTTAGAGAAACGCGGAATGAAAAACTGTTTTTT. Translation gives CASSSFRETRNEKLFF.